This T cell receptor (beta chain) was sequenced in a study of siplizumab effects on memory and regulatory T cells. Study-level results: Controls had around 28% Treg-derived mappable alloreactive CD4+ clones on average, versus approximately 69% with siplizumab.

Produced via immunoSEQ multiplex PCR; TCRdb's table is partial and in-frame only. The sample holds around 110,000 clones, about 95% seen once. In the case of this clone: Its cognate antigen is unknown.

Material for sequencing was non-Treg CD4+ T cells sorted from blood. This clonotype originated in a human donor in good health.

In nucleotides, the CDR3 is TGCGCCAGCAGCTTGGCTGTAGATAGTAATTCACCCCTCCACTTT. Protein: CASSLAVDSNSPLHF. The V call is TRBV5-1, the J call TRBJ1-6; no firm D call. Trimming pared 0 bases from V and 6 bases from J, leaving 10 bases between. This CDR3 has 15 residues. Germline loops: CDR1 SGHRS, CDR2 YFSETQ.